This T cell receptor beta chain was sequenced for a study of beta chain features in type 1 diabetes. The study, taken as a whole, reports: A moderate, significant TCRB CDR3 shortening appeared in type 1 diabetes across four CD4+ subsets.

The CDR3 length is 12 residues. From germline, CDR1 is SEHNR and CDR2 FQNEAQ (reference sequence). The germline V and J ends were trimmed by 6 bases and 7 bases, with 13 bases remaining between them. As regards this clone: Its antigen is unknown.

Expressed TCRB transcripts got sequenced, as all isolated RNA was reverse transcribed. The method was immunoSEQ multiplex PCR; TCRdb's version includes in-frame clones alone and lacks a portion of them. The top ten clones hold about 0.085% of a sample with some 200,000 clones, 16% of them seen once. Sequencing used naive CD4+ T cells from blood. This chain uses TRBV7-9 with TRBJ2-7, with D perhaps TRBD1 or TRBD2 (5 bases each). The sequence derives from a man aged 25 to 40 with type 1 diabetes. The DNA of the CDR3 is TGTGCCAGCAGTAGGGACGGGACGGAGCAGTACTTC. It translates to CASSRDGTEQYF.